This T cell receptor (beta chain) was sequenced during a study of blood T cells in healthy people across ages. Each donor had 7.5 to 10 milliliters of peripheral blood drawn. The length of the CDR3 is 15 residues. The germline CDR1 and CDR2 sequences are SGDLS and YYNGEE. V lost 0 bases to trimming and J lost 6 bases; unmatched junction nucleotides: 7. Study findings and constraints: Age brought a roughly linear fall in TCR beta diversity measured per million T cells.

With a J-beta primer mix and a sample-barcoded 5' primer, a second PCR ran about 7 to 12 cycles. A single record per CDR3 protein comes from TCRdb applying MiXCR to the 5' RACE reads. The table lists more than 800,000 distinct CDR3 sequences, 40% to 45% of them singletons. A word on this clonotype: The antigen is unknown.

The receptor was isolated from a woman aged 55-69 years in good health. Material for sequencing was blood. The V call is TRBV9, the J call TRBJ2-7, with 9 bases aligning to TRBD2. The CDR3 is CASSVGPAGGGEQYF. The CDR3 DNA reads TGTGCCAGCAGCGTAGGTCCAGCGGGAGGAGGCGAGCAGTACTTC.